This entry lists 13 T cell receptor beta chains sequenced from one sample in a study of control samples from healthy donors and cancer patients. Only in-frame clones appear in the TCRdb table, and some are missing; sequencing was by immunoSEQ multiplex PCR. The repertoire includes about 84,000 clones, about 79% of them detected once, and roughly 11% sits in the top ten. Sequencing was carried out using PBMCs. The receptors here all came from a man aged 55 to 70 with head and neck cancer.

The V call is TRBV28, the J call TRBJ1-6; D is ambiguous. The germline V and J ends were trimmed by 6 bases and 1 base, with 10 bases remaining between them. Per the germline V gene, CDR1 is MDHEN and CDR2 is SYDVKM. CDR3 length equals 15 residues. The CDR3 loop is CASSRRGSYNSPLHF. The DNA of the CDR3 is TGTGCCAGCAGCCGGCGTGGATCCTATAATTCACCCCTCCACTTT.

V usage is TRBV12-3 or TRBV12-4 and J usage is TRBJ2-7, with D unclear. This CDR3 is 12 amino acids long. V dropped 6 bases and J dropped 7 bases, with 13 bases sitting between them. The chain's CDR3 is CASRLGSWEQYF. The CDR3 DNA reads TGTGCCAGCAGGCTCGGGTCTTGGGAGCAGTACTTC.

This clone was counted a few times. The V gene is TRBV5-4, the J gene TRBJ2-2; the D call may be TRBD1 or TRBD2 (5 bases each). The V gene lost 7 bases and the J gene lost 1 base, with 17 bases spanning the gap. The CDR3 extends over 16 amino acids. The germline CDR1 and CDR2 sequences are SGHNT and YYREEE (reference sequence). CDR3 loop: CASSPGGQGNTGELFF. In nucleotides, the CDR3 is TGTGCCAGCTCTCCCGGCGGGCAGGGGAACACCGGGGAGCTGTTTTTT. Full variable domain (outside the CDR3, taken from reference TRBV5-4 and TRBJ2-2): ETGVTQSPTHLIKTRGQQVTLRCSSQSGHNTVSWYQQALGQGPQFIFQYYREEENGRGNFPPRFSGLQFPNYSSELNVNALELDDSALYLCASSPGGQGNTGELFFGEGSRLTVL.

The CDR3 protein is CASSEDEQYF. The DNA of the CDR3 is TGTGCCAGCAGTGAGGACGAGCAGTACTTC. The V gene is TRBV2, the J gene TRBJ2-7, with D uncertain. CDR1 is SNHLY, CDR2 FYNNEI, per germline. V shed 3 bases and J shed 5 bases, with 2 bases lying between them. This CDR3 contains 10 residues.

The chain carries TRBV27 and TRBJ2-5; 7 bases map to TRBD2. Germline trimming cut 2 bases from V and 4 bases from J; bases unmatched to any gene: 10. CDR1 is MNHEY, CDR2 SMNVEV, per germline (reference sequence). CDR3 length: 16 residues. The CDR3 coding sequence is TGTGCCAGCAGTTTAAAGGCAGGGAGGGCCGCAGAGACCCAGTACTTC. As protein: CASSLKAGRAAETQYF.

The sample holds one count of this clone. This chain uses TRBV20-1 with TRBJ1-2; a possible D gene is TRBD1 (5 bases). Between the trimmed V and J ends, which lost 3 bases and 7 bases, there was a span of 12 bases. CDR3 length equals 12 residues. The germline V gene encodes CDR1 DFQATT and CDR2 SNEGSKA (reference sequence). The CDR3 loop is CSASRQGSGYTF. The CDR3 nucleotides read TGCAGTGCTAGTCGTCAGGGAAGTGGCTACACCTTC.

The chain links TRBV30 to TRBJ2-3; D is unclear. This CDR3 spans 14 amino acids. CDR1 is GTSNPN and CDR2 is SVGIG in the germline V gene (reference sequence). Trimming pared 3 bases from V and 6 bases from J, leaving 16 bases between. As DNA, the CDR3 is TGTGCCTGGAGCCATTCGGGTAGCTCTGATACGCAGTATTTT. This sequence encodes CAWSHSGSSDTQYF.

In DNA, the CDR3 is TGTGCCAGCAGCTTAGGGGCGGGAGGCACAGATACGCAGTATTTT. Protein: CASSLGAGGTDTQYF. The V and J genes are TRBV7-2 and TRBJ2-3; TRBD2 aligns across 7 bases. The ends lost 1 base at V and 1 base at J; junction bases unmatched: 2. This CDR3 region has 15 residues. The germline V gene encodes CDR1 SGHTA and CDR2 FQGNSA. Full variable domain (outside the CDR3, taken from reference TRBV7-2 and TRBJ2-3): GAGVSQSPSNKVTEKGKDVELRCDPISGHTALYWYRQSLGQGLEFLIYFQGNSAPDKSGLPSDRFSAERTGGSVSTLTIQRTQQEDSAVYLCASSLGAGGTDTQYFGPGTRLTVL.

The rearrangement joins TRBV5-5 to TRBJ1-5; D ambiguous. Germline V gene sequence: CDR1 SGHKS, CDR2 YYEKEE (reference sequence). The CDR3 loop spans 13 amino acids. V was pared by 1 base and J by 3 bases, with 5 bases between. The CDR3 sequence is CASSLSDNQPQHF. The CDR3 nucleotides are TGTGCCAGCAGCTTGTCGGACAATCAGCCCCAGCATTTT.

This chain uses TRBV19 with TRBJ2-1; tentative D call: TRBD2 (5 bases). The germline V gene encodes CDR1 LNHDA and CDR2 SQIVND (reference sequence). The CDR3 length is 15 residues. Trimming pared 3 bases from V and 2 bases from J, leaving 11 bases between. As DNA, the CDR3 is TGTGCCAGTAGTATGGGATCCGGGGCCTACAATGAGCAGTTCTTC. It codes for CASSMGSGAYNEQFF.

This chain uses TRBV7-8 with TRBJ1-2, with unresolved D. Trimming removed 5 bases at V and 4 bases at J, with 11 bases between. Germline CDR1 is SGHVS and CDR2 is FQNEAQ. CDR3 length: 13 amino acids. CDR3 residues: CASSPRWAYGYTF. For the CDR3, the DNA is TGTGCCAGCAGCCCGCGGTGGGCCTATGGCTACACCTTC.

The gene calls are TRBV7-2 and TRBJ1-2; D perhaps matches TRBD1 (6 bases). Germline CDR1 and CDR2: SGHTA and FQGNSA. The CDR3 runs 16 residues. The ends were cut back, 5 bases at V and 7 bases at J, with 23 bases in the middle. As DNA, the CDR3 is TGTGCCAGCAGCACCAGGACGGGGGCGCGAGGTCGTGGCTACACCTTC. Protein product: CASSTRTGARGRGYTF.

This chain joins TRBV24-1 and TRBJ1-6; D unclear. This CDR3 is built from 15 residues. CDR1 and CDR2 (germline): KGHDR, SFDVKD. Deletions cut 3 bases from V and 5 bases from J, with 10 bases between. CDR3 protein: CATSDIEADNSPLHF. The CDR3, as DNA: TGTGCCACCAGTGATATAGAAGCTGATAATTCACCCCTCCACTTT.